The 20 T cell receptor beta chains below come from one sample, sequenced in a study of multiple sclerosis patients with progressive multifocal leukoencephalopathy. Method: immunoSEQ multiplex PCR; TCRdb's copy keeps in-frame clones and lacks some. The sample lists approximately 28,000 clones, approximately 86% occurring once. The time point is: time of PML onset. The input for sequencing was PBMCs, taken from a patient treated with natalizumab. The receptor source for this set is a woman in her forties with progressive multifocal leukoencephalopathy.

J is TRBJ1-1 and V is TRBV18; D uncertain. Trimming removed 1 base at V and 3 bases at J, with 15 bases between. The CDR3 sequence is 16 residues long. Germline values: CDR1 KGHSH, CDR2 LQKENI. In DNA, the CDR3 is TGTGCCAGCTCACCACTCAACTCGCCTCTTGACACTGAAGCTTTCTTT. Translating it yields CASSPLNSPLDTEAFF.

The rearrangement links TRBV5-1 to TRBJ2-3, with D possibly TRBD2 on 7 matching bases. V gave up 5 bases and J gave up 0 bases, with 19 bases separating them. Germline CDR1 SGHRS, CDR2 YFSETQ. The CDR3 is 17 amino acids. The chain's CDR3 is CASRRGGGTLSTDTQYF. In DNA form, the CDR3 reads TGCGCCAGCAGACGAGGGGGAGGGACCTTAAGCACAGATACGCAGTATTTT.

The chain couples TRBV9 to TRBJ1-2; D is ambiguous. The CDR3 extends over 13 amino acids. Per the germline V gene, CDR1 is SGDLS and CDR2 is YYNGEE. Trimming left V 5 bases short and J 1 base short, with 9 bases between. The CDR3 loop reads CASSMDGNYGYTF. The DNA of the CDR3 is TGTGCCAGCAGTATGGACGGTAACTATGGCTACACCTTC.

The chain couples TRBV6-6 to TRBJ1-2; D remains unclear. V lost 2 bases, J lost 3 bases, and 10 bases lay in between. The CDR3 is 14 residues long. Germline values: CDR1 MNHNY, CDR2 SVGAGI (reference sequence). The CDR3 here is CASSYVTEDYGYTF. The CDR3 nucleotides are TGTGCCAGCAGTTACGTTACGGAGGACTATGGCTACACCTTC.

The CDR3 bases are TGTGCCAGCAGCTTAGCGCCCGGGGACACAGATACGCAGTATTTT. Its protein product is CASSLAPGDTDTQYF. This chain connects TRBV7-9 to TRBJ2-3; TRBD2 might be the D (5 bases). Germline V gene lookup returns CDR1 SEHNR and CDR2 FQNEAQ (reference sequence). Trimming stripped 0 bases from V and 2 bases from J, with 9 bases between. This CDR3 has 15 residues.

V and J are TRBV7-9 and TRBJ2-1; D unresolved. V was clipped by 1 base and J by 2 bases, with 3 bases between them. The germline CDR1 and CDR2 sequences are SEHNR and FQNEAQ (reference sequence). The CDR3 length is 13 residues. CDR3 in amino acids: CASSLGTYNEQFF. In DNA, the CDR3 is TGTGCCAGCAGCTTAGGGACCTACAATGAGCAGTTCTTC.

This chain links TRBV28 with TRBJ2-5, with D perhaps assigned TRBD1 or TRBD2 (5 bases each). The CDR3 runs to 13 residues. Germline V lookup: CDR1 MDHEN, CDR2 SYDVKM. Trimming removed 7 bases from V and 5 bases from J, with 14 bases in between. The CDR3 sequence: CASTVGWGETQYF. CDR3 coding DNA: TGTGCCAGCACTGTGGGGTGGGGGGAGACCCAGTACTTC.

The V gene is TRBV7-9, the J gene TRBJ1-2, with TRBD1 matching over 10 bases. V lost 1 base and J lost 6; bases outside the gene matches: 5. This CDR3 region has 15 residues. CDR1 and CDR2 (germline): SEHNR, FQNEAQ (reference sequence). In DNA, the CDR3 is TGTGCCAGCAGCTTAGTGGGACAGGGGCGGAATGGCTACACCTTC. Its translation: CASSLVGQGRNGYTF.

The chain employs TRBV28 and TRBJ1-4; D is possibly TRBD1 (5 bases). There are 14 residues in the CDR3. V lost 8 bases and J lost 6, with 16 bases in between. Germline V gene sequence: CDR1 MDHEN, CDR2 SYDVKM. CDR3 in DNA: TGTGCCAGCGGGGGTTTCAACGTGGATGAAAAACTGTTTTTT. This codes for CASGGFNVDEKLFF. Combining the CDR3 with reference TRBV28 and TRBJ1-4 gives the whole variable domain DVKVTQSSRYLVKRTGEKVFLECVQDMDHENMFWYRQDPGLGLRLIYFSYDVKMKEKGDIPEGYSVSREKKERFSLILESASTNQTSMYLCASGGFNVDEKLFFGSGTQLSVL.

The chain couples TRBV19 to TRBJ1-1, with TRBD1 matching over 8 bases. The CDR3 runs 14 residues. CDR1 is LNHDA and CDR2 is SQIVND in the germline V gene (reference sequence). The J segment lost 1 base and the V segment lost 6 bases, leaving 4 bases of the junction unmatched. CDR3 protein: CASRKTGANTEAFF. The CDR3 nucleotides are TGTGCCAGTAGGAAGACAGGGGCGAACACTGAAGCTTTCTTT.

V and J are TRBV5-5 and TRBJ2-6, with D perhaps TRBD2 (5 bases). Germline CDR1 and CDR2: SGHKS and YYEKEE (reference sequence). This CDR3 has 20 amino acids. The ends were cut back, 5 bases at V and 0 bases at J, with 24 bases in the middle. CDR3 sequence reads: CASSPQREPTLISGANVLTF. CDR3 in DNA: TGTGCCAGCAGTCCGCAACGGGAACCGACCCTCATCTCTGGGGCCAACGTCCTGACTTTC.

V and J are TRBV11-1 and TRBJ2-3, with 8 positions matching TRBD2. CDR3 length: 17 residues. Germline CDR1 reads SGHAT; CDR2 reads FQDESV (reference sequence). The trim removed 5 bases at V and 2 bases at J, leaving 12 bases unmatched. The CDR3, as DNA: TGTGCCAGCAGCCCCGTAGTGGCAGCGGGAGCCACAGATACGCAGTATTTT. Protein product: CASSPVVAAGATDTQYF.

The rearrangement uses TRBV5-4 and TRBJ2-1; possible D gene TRBD1, 5 bases. Trimming took 3 bases from V and 9 from J, leaving 7 bases between them. The CDR3 extends over 11 amino acids. The germline V gene encodes CDR1 SGHNT and CDR2 YYREEE (reference sequence). CDR3 loop: CASSSQGEQFF. Written as DNA, the CDR3 is TGTGCCAGCAGCTCTCAGGGTGAGCAGTTCTTC.

This clone has just a few counts. The gene calls are TRBV10-3 and TRBJ1-3; D may be TRBD1 (6 bases). Germline V gene data show CDR1 as ENHRY and CDR2 as SYGVKD. Trimming stripped 3 bases from V and 2 bases from J, with 8 bases between. The CDR3 runs 14 residues. CDR3 DNA: TGTGCCATCAGTGAACAGGGAACTGGAAACACCATATATTTT. This encodes CAISEQGTGNTIYF.

This clone has only a few counts. The chain has TRBV30 and TRBJ2-2; D might be TRBD1 or TRBD2, each matching 6 bases. Between the trimmed V and J ends, which lost 4 bases and 3 bases, there was a span of 12 bases. The CDR3 consists of 14 residues. The germline CDR1 and CDR2 sequences are GTSNPN and SVGIG (reference sequence). The CDR3 sequence: CAWKWGADTGELFF. CDR3 coding DNA: TGTGCCTGGAAGTGGGGGGCAGACACCGGGGAGCTGTTTTTT.

The rearrangement links TRBV5-1 to TRBJ2-1; TRBD2 aligns across 10 bases. This CDR3 has 16 residues. The trim removed 4 bases at V and 7 bases at J, leaving 11 bases unmatched. Germline loops: CDR1 SGHRS, CDR2 YFSETQ. The CDR3 region is CASSPQASGSGNEQFF. In nucleotides, the CDR3 is TGCGCCAGCAGCCCCCAAGCTAGCGGGAGCGGAAATGAGCAGTTCTTC.

The CDR3 region has the DNA TGTGCCAGCAGCGACCGACAGATGAACACTGAAGCTTTCTTT. It yields the protein CASSDRQMNTEAFF. The genes are TRBV5-8 and TRBJ1-1, with D tentatively TRBD1 (5 bases). The germline V gene has CDR1 SGHTS and CDR2 YDEGEE. Trimming removed 4 bases at V and 0 bases at J, with 10 bases between. CDR3 length: 14 amino acids.

The chain couples TRBV5-5 to TRBJ1-4, with TRBD1 as a possible D gene (5 bases). The V end lost 1 base, the J end lost 7 bases, and 11 bases lay between the germline ends. Germline values: CDR1 SGHKS, CDR2 YYEKEE (reference sequence). CDR3 length equals 14 residues. The CDR3 sequence is CASSLPGGGEKLFF. CDR3 coding DNA: TGTGCCAGCAGCTTGCCCGGGGGTGGTGAAAAACTGTTTTTT.

The gene calls are TRBV7-6 and TRBJ2-7, with a tentative D call TRBD2 (5 bases). The CDR3 is made up of 15 amino acids. Trimming cost V 5 bases and J 1 base, with 15 bases left between them. Looked up from germline, CDR1 is SGHVS and CDR2 is FNYEAQ. The CDR3 loop is CASSETEDGSYEQYF. CDR3 DNA: TGTGCCAGCAGCGAGACGGAGGACGGGTCCTACGAGCAGTACTTC.

The chain employs TRBV7-2 and TRBJ1-1; tentatively, D is TRBD1 (6 bases). Trimming pared 4 bases from V and 1 base from J, leaving 13 bases between. This CDR3 spans 15 amino acids. Per the germline V gene, CDR1 is SGHTA and CDR2 is FQGNSA. For the CDR3, the DNA is TGTGCCAGCAGCTCAGAACCGGGACAGAACACTGAAGCTTTCTTT. Translation: CASSSEPGQNTEAFF.